The source of this T cell receptor beta chain is a study of shared clonotypes between healthy human individuals. General observations from the study: Clonotypes that were shared across a handful of donors made up roughly 5% of naive CD4 clonotypes. A small donor pool kept down the genetic and exposure-history diversity that was represented.

Assay used: immunoSEQ multiplex PCR; TCRdb lists only in-frame clones, some missing. This sample has more than 400,000 clones; roughly 95% occur once, and the top ten carry under 0.065%. Donors were Caucasian adults residing in Nashville, Tennessee, USA. Comment on this clone: Its antigen is currently unknown.

The CDR3 extends over 16 amino acids. Germline V gene lookup returns CDR1 MNHEY and CDR2 SMNVEV (reference sequence). Deletions cut 5 bases from V and 2 bases from J, with 19 bases between. Material for sequencing was naive CD4+ T cells sorted from blood. Subset reported: CD45RA+ positively selected. The gene calls are TRBV27 and TRBJ2-7; the D call may be TRBD1 or TRBD2 (5 bases each). The sequence was collected from a woman in her twenties or thirties in good health. DNA for the CDR3: TGTGCCAGCAGTATCTCTCCAGGGCGACTACCCTACGAGCAGTACTTC. This sequence encodes CASSISPGRLPYEQYF.